The 25 T cell receptor beta chains below come from one sample, sequenced in a study of regulatory T cells in long-lasting Graves disease (dated by TCRdb to the early 2020s). This sample's time point label indicates: newly diagnosed GD, antithyroid drugs for less than 3 months. For both TCR sequencing and RNA sequencing, RNA was extracted from PBMCs in TRIzol. Library preparation employed multiplex PCR. Sequencing took place on an Illumina HiSeq 4000. CDR3 regions were amplified by Arm-PCR with iRepertoire HTBI primers to construct TCR beta libraries. TCRdb cleaned the public reads at Q25 with fastp, built clones with MiXCR and kept in-frame beta chains. Duplicate CDR3 protein sequences are folded into a single record with the most common DNA and genes. The sample yields 450,000 to 650,000 distinct CDR3 sequences; about 16% were counted once. The biggest ten clones account for approximately 25% of the sample.

The same sample was also used in a study of T cells in Graves' hyperthyroidism and ophthalmopathy.

This specimen consisted of peripheral blood mononuclear cells (PBMCs), obtained at new diagnosis, from a patient treated with antithyroid drugs. The receptors here all came from a woman between 40 and 65 years old with Graves disease. Donor details come from another sample of the same person, matched by shared clones.

There are many counts of this clonotype. The rearrangement uses TRBV7-3 and TRBJ2-2; D might be TRBD1 (5 bases). The CDR3 is 16 residues long. Germline CDR1 SGHTA, CDR2 FQGTGA. The V end lost 1 base, the J end lost 3 bases, and 12 bases lay between the germline ends. The CDR3 here is CASSLSSSGYTGELFF. In nucleotides, the CDR3 is TGTGCCAGCAGCTTAAGTAGTTCAGGGTACACCGGGGAGCTGTTTTTT.

This rearrangement joins TRBV9 to TRBJ2-7; 10 bases line up with TRBD1. CDR1 is SGDLS, CDR2 YYNGEE, per germline. Trimming removed 5 bases from V and 4 bases from J; junction bases left unmatched: 9. The CDR3 loop spans 15 amino acids. CDR3 sequence reads: CASSAPGQGIYEQYF. For the CDR3, the DNA is TGTGCCAGCAGTGCTCCGGGACAGGGGATATACGAGCAGTACTTC.

The chain is built from TRBV6-1 and TRBJ1-2, with a weak D call TRBD1 (5 bases). The ends were cut back, 6 bases at V and 2 bases at J, with 13 bases in the middle. The CDR3 totals 14 residues. CDR1 and CDR2 (germline): MNHNS, SASEGT. CDR3 nucleotides: TGTGCCAGCAGGGGGGGGACGGGCAACTATGGCTACACCTTC. Translation gives CASRGGTGNYGYTF.

This clonotype was found a few times. The V gene is TRBV4-1, the J gene TRBJ1-2; D remains unclear. With 0 bases removed from V and 0 bases from J, the gap between germline ends came to 14 bases. CDR1 is MGHRA and CDR2 is YSYEKL in the germline V gene. This CDR3 has 17 amino acids. The DNA for the CDR3 is TGCGCCAGCAGCCAAGATAGCGACGTTCAGGCTAACTATGGCTACACCTTC. This gives the protein CASSQDSDVQANYGYTF.

This clonotype has only a few counts. The chain has TRBV4-1 and TRBJ1-1; D gene unclear. The CDR3 spans 16 residues. Trimming stripped 4 bases from V and 0 bases from J, with 15 bases between. Per germline, CDR1 MGHRA and CDR2 YSYEKL. CDR3 nucleotides: TGCGCCAGCAGCCTGTTGTCGGTGGGTATGAACACTGAAGCTTTCTTT. Its translation: CASSLLSVGMNTEAFF.

This clonotype has ten or more counts. A read error may be the cause here, since a much bigger clone is one base away. J is TRBJ1-1 and V is TRBV7-9, with D unclear. Deletions cut 5 bases from V and 1 base from J, with 5 bases between. Germline CDR1 is SEHNR and CDR2 is FQNEAQ (reference sequence). The CDR3 is 12 residues long. The CDR3 protein is CASSATNTEAFF. CDR3 DNA sequence: TGTGCCAGCAGCGCAACGAACACTGAAGCTTTCTTT.

Only a few counts were recorded for this clonotype. The J gene is TRBJ1-3, the V gene TRBV12-3 or TRBV12-4, with D maybe TRBD1 (6 bases). The CDR3 has 13 amino acids. Trimming shortened V by 7 bases and J by 4 bases, and 11 bases separated the two germline ends. CDR3 residues: CASIPRGGNTIYF. DNA for the CDR3: TGTGCCAGCATCCCAAGGGGGGGAAACACCATATATTTT.

The CDR3 loop reads CASRSDRDQYF. The CDR3 bases are TGTGCCAGCAGGTCTGACAGGGACCAGTACTTC. This chain uses TRBV12-3 or TRBV12-4 with TRBJ2-4; 7 bases fit TRBD1. V lost 6 bases, J lost 13 bases, and 6 bases stayed unmatched. CDR3 size: 11 residues.

The genes are TRBV12-3 or TRBV12-4 and TRBJ1-2; no definite D call. V dropped 8 bases and J dropped 1 base, with 14 bases sitting between them. The CDR3 runs 14 residues. The CDR3 DNA reads TGTGCCAGCTCTAATCTCGGGATTAACTATGGCTACACCTTC. This gives the protein CASSNLGINYGYTF.

The chain carries TRBV6-1 and TRBJ1-3; 7 bases agree with TRBD1. CDR1 and CDR2 from the germline V gene are MNHNS and SASEGT. With V trimmed by 7 bases and J by 0 bases, 6 bases remained unmatched. The CDR3 spans 15 residues. CDR3 sequence (DNA): TGTGCCAGCACCTTAGGGGGCACCTCTGGAAACACCATATATTTT. It translates to CASTLGGTSGNTIYF.

In its sample, this clonotype was seen many times. Here the CDR3 reads CASSFWRVYNEQFF. The CDR3 DNA is TGTGCCAGCAGCTTCTGGCGAGTATACAATGAGCAGTTCTTC. The rearrangement joins TRBV7-2 to TRBJ2-1; D not certain. CDR1 and CDR2 from the germline V gene are SGHTA and FQGNSA. With 3 bases removed from V and 4 bases from J, the gap between germline ends came to 10 bases. The CDR3 is 14 amino acids.

This clonotype was observed many times. CDR3 sequence reads: CASSYFGRGGYGYTF. The CDR3 coding sequence is TGTGCCAGCAGTTACTTCGGGCGGGGGGGCTATGGCTACACCTTC. The rearrangement uses TRBV6-2 or TRBV6-3 and TRBJ1-2; perhaps TRBD1 as D (5 bases). This CDR3 is 15 amino acids long. Germline V gene sequence: CDR1 MNHEY, CDR2 SVGEGT. The V end was cut by 1 base, the J end by 4 bases, with 13 bases between.

The chain has TRBV3-1 and TRBJ1-6, with TRBD1 matching over 7 bases. Unmatched junction bases numbered 5, after V lost 5 bases and J lost 10 bases. CDR3 size: 13 residues. The germline V gene has CDR1 LGHDT and CDR2 YNNKEL (reference sequence). CDR3 amino acids: CASSDRVVSPLHF. CDR3 DNA sequence: TGTGCCAGCAGCGACAGGGTGGTATCACCCCTCCACTTT.

This clonotype was observed many times. The chain carries TRBV30 and TRBJ1-6; 7 bases match TRBD1. CDR3 size: 15 residues. The junction had 6 bases not matched to a gene; V was cut back by 1 base and J by 6 bases. Germline CDR1 and CDR2: GTSNPN and SVGIG (reference sequence). The CDR3 sequence is CAWSASGTANSPLHF. CDR3 sequence (DNA): TGTGCCTGGAGTGCCTCCGGGACAGCTAATTCACCCCTCCACTTT.

This clonotype was seen ten or more times. V gene TRBV13 combines with J gene TRBJ2-5; D is unresolved. The length of the CDR3 is 11 residues. The V gene's germline CDR1 is PRHDT and CDR2 FYEKMQ (reference sequence). Trimming shortened V by 5 bases and J by 9 bases, and 10 bases separated the two germline ends. CDR3 in amino acids: CASSLRRAQYF. CDR3 sequence (DNA): TGTGCCAGCAGCCTCCGTCGGGCCCAGTACTTC. Together with reference TRBV13 and TRBJ2-5, the CDR3 gives the full variable domain: AAGVIQSPRHLIKEKRETATLKCYPIPRHDTVYWYQQGPGQDPQFLISFYEKMQSDKGSIPDRFSAQQFSDYHSELNMSSLELGDSALYFCASSLRRAQYFGPGTRLLVL.

This clonotype showed up many times. This rearrangement joins TRBV2 to TRBJ1-6; 7 bases align to TRBD1. Losses at the gene ends were 1 base for V and 4 bases for J; bases not matched to a gene: 4. CDR3 size: 16 residues. CDR1 is SNHLY, CDR2 FYNNEI, per germline. The CDR3 loop is CASSEVPTGYNSPLHF. In nucleotides, the CDR3 is TGTGCCAGCAGTGAAGTCCCGACAGGGTATAATTCACCCCTCCACTTT. The variable domain in full, completed from reference TRBV2 and TRBJ1-6, reads EPEVTQTPSHQVTQMGQEVILRCVPISNHLYFYWYRQILGQKVEFLVSFYNNEISEKSEIFDDQFSVERPDGSNFTLKIRSTKLEDSAMYFCASSEVPTGYNSPLHFGNGTRLTVT.

V and J are TRBV9 and TRBJ1-4; D unclear. The CDR3 sequence is 14 residues long. The germline gives CDR1 SGDLS, CDR2 YYNGEE. Trimming left V 0 bases short and J 7 bases short, with 10 bases between. The CDR3 DNA reads TGTGCCAGCAGCGTAGCTGATGAGGTTGAAAAACTGTTTTTT. Residues: CASSVADEVEKLFF. Using reference TRBV9 and TRBJ1-4 for the parts outside the CDR3, the full variable domain is DSGVTQTPKHLITATGQRVTLRCSPRSGDLSVYWYQQSLDQGLQFLIQYYNGEERAKGNILERFSAQQFPDLHSELNLSSLELGDSALYFCASSVADEVEKLFFGSGTQLSVL.

Turning to this clonotype: One end of the junction varies from germline; a read error may be responsible. The rearrangement uses TRBV4-1 and TRBJ1-5; D uncertain. Germline V CDR1 and CDR2: MGHRA, YSYEKL. The CDR3 runs 14 residues. Here the CDR3 DNA reads TGCGCCATCAGCCCCGACGGACGCAATCAGCCCCAGCATTTT. The encoded protein is CAISPDGRNQPQHF.

This chain connects TRBV7-2 to TRBJ2-1, with D tentatively TRBD2 (7 bases). Trimming removed 5 bases from V and 4 bases from J, with 18 bases in between. This CDR3 has 16 amino acids. Germline assignment: CDR1 SGHTA and CDR2 FQGNSA. The CDR3 spells CASSEKWGGAYNEQFF. CDR3 DNA: TGTGCCAGCAGCGAGAAATGGGGGGGGGCTTACAATGAGCAGTTCTTC.

This clonotype occurred many times. The genes are TRBV20-1 and TRBJ2-1, with TRBD2 as a possible D gene (6 bases). This CDR3 spans 14 amino acids. Germline values: CDR1 DFQATT, CDR2 SNEGSKA (reference sequence). V was trimmed by 7 bases and J by 2 bases, leaving 15 bases between them. This chain's CDR3 is CSGTGTQAYNEQFF. CDR3 nucleotide sequence: TGCAGTGGTACCGGGACTCAAGCCTACAATGAGCAGTTCTTC.

V and J are TRBV12-5 and TRBJ1-1; 7 nucleotides agree with TRBD1. With 7 bases clipped from V and 0 bases from J, the junction kept 5 bases outside the gene matches. The CDR3 runs to 14 residues. Germline CDR1 reads LGHNT; CDR2 reads FRNRAP. The CDR3 region is CASDPTGLNTEAFF. The CDR3 DNA follows: TGTGCTAGTGACCCGACAGGGCTGAACACTGAAGCTTTCTTT.

This clonotype appeared many times. The chain recombines TRBV20-1 with TRBJ2-3; D remains ambiguous. The CDR3 is 12 amino acids. V shed 0 bases and J shed 6 bases, with 7 bases lying between them. Per the germline V gene, CDR1 is DFQATT and CDR2 is SNEGSKA (reference sequence). The CDR3 DNA is TGCAGTGCTAGAGATCTGAGGGATACGCAGTATTTT. Translation gives CSARDLRDTQYF.

The chain employs TRBV12-3 or TRBV12-4 and TRBJ2-7, with 10 bases lining up with TRBD1. V lost 4 bases and J lost 6; bases outside the gene matches: 6. CDR3 length equals 14 residues. CDR3 in amino acids: CASSYAGTGAEQYF. The CDR3, as DNA: TGTGCCAGCAGTTATGCCGGGACAGGGGCCGAGCAGTACTTC.

This clonotype appeared many times. CDR3 in DNA: TGTGCCAGCAGTGTATCTAGCGGGGGTCTCTACGAGCAGTACTTC. Amino acid sequence: CASSVSSGGLYEQYF. The chain is built from TRBV11-3 and TRBJ2-7; TRBD2 matches at 10 bases. The germline V gene encodes CDR1 SGHNT and CDR2 YENEEA. This CDR3 contains 15 residues. Trimming cost V 6 bases and J 3 bases; bases outside gene matches: 8.

V gene TRBV25-1 combines with J gene TRBJ2-2; perhaps TRBD1 as D (5 bases). The germline CDR1 and CDR2 sequences are MGHDK and SYGVNS. Trimming took off 4 bases at V and 6 bases at J, with 6 bases between the two ends. The CDR3 totals 12 residues. The CDR3 nucleotides are TGTGCCAGCAGTGTGGGGCCCGGGGAGCTGTTTTTT. Protein sequence: CASSVGPGELFF.